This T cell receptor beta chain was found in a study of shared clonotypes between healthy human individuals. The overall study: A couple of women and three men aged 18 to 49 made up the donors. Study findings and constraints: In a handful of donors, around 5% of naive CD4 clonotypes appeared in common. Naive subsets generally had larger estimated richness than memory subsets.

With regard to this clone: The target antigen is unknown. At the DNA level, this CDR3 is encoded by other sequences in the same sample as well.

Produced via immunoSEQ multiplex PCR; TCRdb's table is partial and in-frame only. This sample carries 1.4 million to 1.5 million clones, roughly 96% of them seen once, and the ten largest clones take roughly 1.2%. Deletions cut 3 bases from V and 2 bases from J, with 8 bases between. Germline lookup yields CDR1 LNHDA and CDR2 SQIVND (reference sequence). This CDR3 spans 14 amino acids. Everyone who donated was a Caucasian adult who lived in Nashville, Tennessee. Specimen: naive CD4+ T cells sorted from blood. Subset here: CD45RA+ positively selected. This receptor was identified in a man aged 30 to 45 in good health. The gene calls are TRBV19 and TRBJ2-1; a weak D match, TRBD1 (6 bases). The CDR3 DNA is TGTGCCAGTAGTATCCGGGACACCTACAATGAGCAGTTCTTC. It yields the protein CASSIRDTYNEQFF.